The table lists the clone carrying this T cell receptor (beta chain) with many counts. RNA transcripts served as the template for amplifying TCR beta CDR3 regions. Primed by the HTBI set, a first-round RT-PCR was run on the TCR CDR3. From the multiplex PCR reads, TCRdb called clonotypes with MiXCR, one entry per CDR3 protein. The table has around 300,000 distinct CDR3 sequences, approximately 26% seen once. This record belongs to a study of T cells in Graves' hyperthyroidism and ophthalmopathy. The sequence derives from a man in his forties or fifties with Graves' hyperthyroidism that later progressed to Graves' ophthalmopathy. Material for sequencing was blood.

The CDR3 DNA reads TGTGCCAGTAGTATGAGGGGAGGCGGCAATCAGCCCCAGCATTTT. Its translation is CASSMRGGGNQPQHF. V is TRBV19 and J is TRBJ1-5, with a weak D call TRBD1 (5 bases). Germline V gives CDR1 LNHDA, CDR2 SQIVND (reference sequence). This CDR3 has 15 residues. The germline V and J ends were trimmed by 3 bases and 2 bases, with 11 bases remaining between them.